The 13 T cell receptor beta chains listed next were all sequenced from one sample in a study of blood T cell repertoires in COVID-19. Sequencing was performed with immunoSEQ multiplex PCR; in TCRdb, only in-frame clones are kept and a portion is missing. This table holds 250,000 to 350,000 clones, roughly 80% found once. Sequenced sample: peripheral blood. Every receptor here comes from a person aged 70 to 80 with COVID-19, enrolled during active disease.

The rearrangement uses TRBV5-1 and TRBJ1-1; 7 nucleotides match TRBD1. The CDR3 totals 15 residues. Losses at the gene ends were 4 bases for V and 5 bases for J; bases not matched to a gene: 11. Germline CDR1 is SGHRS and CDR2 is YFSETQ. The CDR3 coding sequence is TGCGCCAGCAGCCCAACACAGGGGCTGGGGACTGAAGCTTTCTTT. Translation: CASSPTQGLGTEAFF.

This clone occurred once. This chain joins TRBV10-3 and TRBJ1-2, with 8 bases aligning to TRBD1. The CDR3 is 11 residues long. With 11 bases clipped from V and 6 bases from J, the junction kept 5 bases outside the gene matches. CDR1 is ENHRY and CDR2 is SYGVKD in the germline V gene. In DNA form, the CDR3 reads TGTGCCGGACAGGGACTCGATGGCTACACCTTC. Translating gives CAGQGLDGYTF.

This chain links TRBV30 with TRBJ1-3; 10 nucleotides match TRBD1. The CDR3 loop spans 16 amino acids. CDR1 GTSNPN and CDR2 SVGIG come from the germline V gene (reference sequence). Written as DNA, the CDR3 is TGTGCGTCTGGACAGGGGGGGAGTTTCTCTGGAAACACCATATATTTT. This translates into CASGQGGSFSGNTIYF. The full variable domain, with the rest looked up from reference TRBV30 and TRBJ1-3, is SQTIHQWPATLVQPVGSPLSLECTVEGTSNPNLYWYRQAAGRGLQLLFYSVGIGQISSEVPQNLSASRPQDRQFILSSKKLLLSDSGFYLCASGQGGSFSGNTIYFGEGSWLTVV.

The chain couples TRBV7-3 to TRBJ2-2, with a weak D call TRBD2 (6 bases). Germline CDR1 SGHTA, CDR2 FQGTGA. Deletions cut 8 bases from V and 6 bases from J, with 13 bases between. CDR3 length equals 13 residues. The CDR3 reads CASSNGGAGELFF. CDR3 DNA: TGTGCCAGCTCCAACGGGGGTGCCGGGGAGCTGTTTTTT.

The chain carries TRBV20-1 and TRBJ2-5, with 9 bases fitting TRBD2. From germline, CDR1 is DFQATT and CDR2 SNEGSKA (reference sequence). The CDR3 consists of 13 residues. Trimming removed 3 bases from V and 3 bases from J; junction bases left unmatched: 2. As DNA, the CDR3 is TGCAGTGCTAGTAGCGGGGGCGAAGAGACCCAGTACTTC. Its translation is CSASSGGEETQYF.

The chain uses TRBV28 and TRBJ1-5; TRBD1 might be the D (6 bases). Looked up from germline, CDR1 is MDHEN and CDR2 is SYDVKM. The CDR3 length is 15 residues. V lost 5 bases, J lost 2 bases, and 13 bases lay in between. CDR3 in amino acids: CASSGNRVGNQPQHF. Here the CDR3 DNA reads TGTGCCAGCAGTGGCAACAGGGTTGGCAATCAGCCCCAGCATTTT.

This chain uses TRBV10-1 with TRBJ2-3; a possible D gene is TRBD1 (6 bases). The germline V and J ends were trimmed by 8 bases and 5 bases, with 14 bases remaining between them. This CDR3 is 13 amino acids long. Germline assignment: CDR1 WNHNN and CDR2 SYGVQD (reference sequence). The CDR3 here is CASRGGPGDTQYF. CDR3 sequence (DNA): TGCGCCAGCCGAGGGGGACCGGGAGATACGCAGTATTTT.

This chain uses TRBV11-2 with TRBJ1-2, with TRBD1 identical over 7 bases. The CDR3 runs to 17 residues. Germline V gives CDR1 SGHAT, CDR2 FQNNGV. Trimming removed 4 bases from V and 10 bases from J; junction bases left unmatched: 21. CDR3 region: CASSSLQVGTASQTYTF. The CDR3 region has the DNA TGTGCCAGCAGCTCGCTCCAAGTCGGGACAGCTTCCCAAACCTACACCTTC.

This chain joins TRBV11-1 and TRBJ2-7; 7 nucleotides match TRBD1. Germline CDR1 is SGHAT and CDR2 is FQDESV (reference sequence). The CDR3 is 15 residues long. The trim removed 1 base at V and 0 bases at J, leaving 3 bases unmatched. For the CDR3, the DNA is TGTGCCAGCAGCTTAGAGGCAGGGGGCTCCTACGAGCAGTACTTC. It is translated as CASSLEAGGSYEQYF.

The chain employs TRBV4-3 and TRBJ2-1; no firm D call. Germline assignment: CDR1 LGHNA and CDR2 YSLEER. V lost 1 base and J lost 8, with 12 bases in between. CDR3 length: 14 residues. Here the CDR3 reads CASSQGSYLDEQFF. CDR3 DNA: TGCGCCAGCAGCCAAGGAAGCTACTTGGATGAGCAGTTCTTC.

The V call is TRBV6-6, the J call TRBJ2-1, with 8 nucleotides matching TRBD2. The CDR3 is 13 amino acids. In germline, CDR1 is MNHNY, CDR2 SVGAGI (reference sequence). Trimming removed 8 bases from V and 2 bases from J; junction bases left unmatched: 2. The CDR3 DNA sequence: TGTGCCAGCGCGGGACTAGCCTACAATGAGCAGTTCTTC. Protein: CASAGLAYNEQFF.

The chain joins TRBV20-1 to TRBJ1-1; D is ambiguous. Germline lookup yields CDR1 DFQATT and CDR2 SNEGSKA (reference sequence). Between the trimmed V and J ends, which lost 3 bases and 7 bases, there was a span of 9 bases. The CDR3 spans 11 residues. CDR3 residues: CSASPPVEAFF. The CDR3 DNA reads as TGCAGTGCTAGTCCCCCGGTTGAAGCTTTCTTT.

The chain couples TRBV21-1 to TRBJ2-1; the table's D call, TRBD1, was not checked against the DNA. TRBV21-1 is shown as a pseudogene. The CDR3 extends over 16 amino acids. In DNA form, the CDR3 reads TGTGCCAGCAGCAGCCCGTCAGGGGGTACGAACAATGAGCAGTTCTTC. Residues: CASSSPSGGTNNEQFF.